This passage covers 28 T cell receptor beta chains from one sample sequenced in a study of OX40 agonist ivuxolimab in advanced cancers. Only in-frame clones appear in the TCRdb table, and some are missing; sequencing was by immunoSEQ multiplex PCR. Among 90,000 to 100,000 clones listed, approximately 86% were seen once. Sequences were derived from CD4+ or CD8+ T cells sorted from blood, sampled in a trial of the OX40 agonist ivuxolimab. The receptors originated from an adult with an advanced solid tumor such as melanoma, head and neck, liver or kidney cancer.

The rearrangement uses TRBV7-3 and TRBJ1-1, with unresolved D. CDR1 and CDR2 (germline): SGHTA, FQGTGA. Between the trimmed V and J ends, which lost 5 bases and 3 bases, there was a span of 10 bases. The CDR3 length is 13 residues. The CDR3 coding sequence is TGTGCCAGCAGCCAAACCACCGACACTGAAGCTTTCTTT. Protein sequence: CASSQTTDTEAFF.

This chain connects TRBV28 to TRBJ2-1; 7 bases are shared with TRBD2. Germline assignment: CDR1 MDHEN and CDR2 SYDVKM. CDR3 size: 15 residues. Germline trimming cut 2 bases from V and 2 bases from J; bases unmatched to any gene: 3. As DNA, the CDR3 is TGTGCCAGCAGTTTAACGAGCGGGGCCTACAATGAGCAGTTCTTC. It specifies CASSLTSGAYNEQFF.

The rearrangement uses TRBV9 and TRBJ1-1, with D possibly matching TRBD1 (5 bases). The CDR3 has 16 amino acids. Trimming removed 2 bases at V and 2 bases at J, with 16 bases between. Germline CDR1 SGDLS, CDR2 YYNGEE. DNA for the CDR3: TGTGCCAGCAGCGTGGGGACGGCCCTTCCTAACACTGAAGCTTTCTTT. This sequence encodes CASSVGTALPNTEAFF.

V gene TRBV4-1 combines with J gene TRBJ1-5; perhaps TRBD1 as D (6 bases). The CDR3 is 15 residues long. The V gene lost 1 base and the J gene lost 1 base, with 8 bases spanning the gap. In germline, CDR1 is MGHRA, CDR2 YSYEKL. The CDR3 DNA follows: TGCGCCAGCAGCCAAGCAGGGGTCAGCAATCAGCCCCAGCATTTT. Translating it yields CASSQAGVSNQPQHF.

CDR3 sequence (DNA): TGTGCCAGCAGCCCGGTTCCAGGGATGACTGGAAACACCATATATTTT. As protein: CASSPVPGMTGNTIYF. The gene calls are TRBV7-2 and TRBJ1-3; the D gene is possibly TRBD1 (5 bases). From germline, CDR1 is SGHTA and CDR2 FQGNSA. The CDR3 covers 16 residues. V lost 5 bases to trimming and J lost 2 bases, with 16 bases between them.

DNA for the CDR3: TGTGCCAGCCGGGGCCCCACCTATGAAAAACTGTTTTTT. It translates to CASRGPTYEKLFF. This rearrangement joins TRBV27 to TRBJ1-4; tentatively, D is TRBD1 (5 bases). CDR1 is MNHEY, CDR2 SMNVEV, per germline (reference sequence). The CDR3 is 13 residues long. Trimming stripped 8 bases from V and 6 bases from J, with 13 bases between.

This clone appeared a few times. This sequence joins TRBV5-1 and TRBJ1-1, with D hard to call. CDR3 length equals 14 residues. V lost 5 bases, J lost 1 base, and 12 bases lay in between. From germline, CDR1 is SGHRS and CDR2 YFSETQ. This CDR3 reads CASREAYRNTEAFF. For the CDR3, the DNA is TGCGCCAGCAGAGAGGCTTACAGGAACACTGAAGCTTTCTTT.

The chain is built from TRBV5-8 and TRBJ2-1, with TRBD2 matching 7 bases. This CDR3 has 16 residues. V lost 0 bases and J lost 4; bases outside the gene matches: 7. The germline V gene has CDR1 SGHTS and CDR2 YDEGEE. The CDR3 coding sequence is TGTGCCAGCAGCTTGGCGGGCGGGAGTGTTTACAATGAGCAGTTCTTC. This encodes CASSLAGGSVYNEQFF.

This chain connects TRBV11-2 to TRBJ2-5; D gene unclear. This CDR3 comprises 13 residues. CDR1 and CDR2 (germline): SGHAT, FQNNGV. Trimming removed 4 bases from V and 0 bases from J, with 6 bases in between. The CDR3 DNA reads as TGTGCCAGCAGCTCAAGATACCAAGAGACCCAGTACTTC. Its translation: CASSSRYQETQYF. Using reference TRBV11-2 and TRBJ2-5 for the parts outside the CDR3, the full variable domain is EAGVAQSPRYKIIEKRQSVAFWCNPISGHATLYWYQQILGQGPKLLIQFQNNGVVDDSQLPKDRFSAERLKGVDSTLKIQPAKLEDSAVYLCASSSRYQETQYFGPGTRLLVL.

This clone was observed a few times. This chain connects TRBV27 to TRBJ2-7; 7 bases agree with TRBD2. The J segment lost 3 bases and the V segment lost 1 base, leaving 9 bases of the junction unmatched. CDR3 length: 16 amino acids. Germline-derived CDR1 and CDR2 are MNHEY and SMNVEV (reference sequence). CDR3 sequence (DNA): TGTGCCAGCAGTTTATTTTCCGTACCGGGGGGCTACGAGCAGTACTTC. It yields the protein CASSLFSVPGGYEQYF.

This clone appeared a single time. This chain joins TRBV27 and TRBJ2-1; D gene unclear. CDR1 is MNHEY, CDR2 SMNVEV, per germline (reference sequence). V dropped 2 bases and J dropped 10 bases, with 12 bases sitting between them. The CDR3 spans 13 residues. CDR3 in DNA: TGTGCCAGCAGTTTACGCCCACCCCTGGAGCAGTTCTTC. This encodes CASSLRPPLEQFF.

J is TRBJ1-2 and V is TRBV19; D not resolved. The V gene's germline CDR1 is LNHDA and CDR2 SQIVND (reference sequence). Trimming removed 7 bases from V and 5 bases from J, with 14 bases in between. This CDR3 is 13 amino acids long. In nucleotides, the CDR3 is TGTGCCAGTATGGGCTTTCTTCAGTATGGCTACACCTTC. Protein product: CASMGFLQYGYTF.

The chain has TRBV4-2 and TRBJ2-5; 10 bases agree with TRBD2. The CDR3 has 15 amino acids. Trimming cost V 0 bases and J 4 bases; bases outside gene matches: 2. Per the germline V gene, CDR1 is LGHNA and CDR2 is YNFKEQ. The CDR3 sequence: CASSQDLAGVETQYF. The CDR3 DNA follows: TGTGCCAGCAGCCAAGATCTAGCGGGAGTAGAGACCCAGTACTTC.

This clone has a handful of counts. The genes are TRBV6-6 and TRBJ2-5; no reliable D call. With 5 bases removed from V and 1 base from J, the gap between germline ends came to 2 bases. CDR1 MNHNY and CDR2 SVGAGI come from the germline V gene (reference sequence). The CDR3 covers 11 residues. In DNA form, the CDR3 reads TGTGCCAGCAGTCTCCAAGAGACCCAGTACTTC. It encodes CASSLQETQYF.

This clone was seen a handful of times. In DNA form, the CDR3 reads TGTGCCAGCAGAATCGGTAGCAATCAGCCCCAGCATTTT. Translation gives CASRIGSNQPQHF. The chain is built from TRBV28 and TRBJ1-5, with D uncertain. The CDR3 has 13 residues. Trimming took 6 bases from V and 0 from J, leaving 6 bases between them. Germline V CDR1 and CDR2: MDHEN, SYDVKM.

The J gene is TRBJ2-3, the V gene TRBV11-2; 10 bases map to TRBD2. CDR3 length: 17 residues. J was trimmed by 5 bases and V by 1 base; bases with no gene match: 9. CDR1 and CDR2 (germline): SGHAT, FQNNGV. In DNA, the CDR3 is TGTGCCAGCAGCTTAGGAGTCCTAGCGGGAGATAGAGATACGCAGTATTTT. Translated: CASSLGVLAGDRDTQYF. The whole variable domain, filled in from reference TRBV11-2 and TRBJ2-3, reads EAGVAQSPRYKIIEKRQSVAFWCNPISGHATLYWYQQILGQGPKLLIQFQNNGVVDDSQLPKDRFSAERLKGVDSTLKIQPAKLEDSAVYLCASSLGVLAGDRDTQYFGPGTRLTVL.

The genes are TRBV30 and TRBJ2-1; 10 bases are a match to TRBD2. The V segment lost 0 bases and the J segment 5 bases; nucleotides outside the gene matches: 4. The germline V gene has CDR1 GTSNPN and CDR2 SVGIG (reference sequence). This CDR3 spans 15 amino acids. The CDR3 DNA is TGTGCCTGGAGTGTAAGGCTAGCGGGAGACAATGAGCAGTTCTTC. As protein: CAWSVRLAGDNEQFF.

Comment on this clone: The same CDR3 can be traced to other DNA sequences in this sample. This chain uses TRBV28 with TRBJ2-5; no reliable D call. Trimming removed 5 bases at V and 5 bases at J, with 6 bases between. The CDR3 spans 11 residues. Germline V lookup: CDR1 MDHEN, CDR2 SYDVKM. The CDR3 loop reads CASSLRETQYF. As DNA, the CDR3 is TGTGCCAGCAGTCTGCGGGAGACCCAGTACTTC.

This clone was seen a single time. The V gene is TRBV10-3, the J gene TRBJ2-7; D unclear. V was cut by 3 bases and J by 7 bases, with 13 bases left in between. Germline-derived CDR1 and CDR2 are ENHRY and SYGVKD. There are 13 residues in the CDR3. CDR3 coding DNA: TGTGCCATCAGTGATCGACCGGCGCTAGAGCAGTACTTC. As protein: CAISDRPALEQYF.

Notes on this clone: Germline is not matched at one junction end, which may reflect a read error. The chain joins TRBV7-2 to TRBJ1-1; D gene ambiguous. Germline CDR1 and CDR2: SGHTA and FQGNSA. The CDR3 totals 14 residues. This CDR3 reads CASTLGGLNTEAFF. CDR3 coding DNA: TGTGCCAGCACCTTAGGTGGGTTGAACACTGAAGCTTTCTTT.

V usage is TRBV4-3 and J usage is TRBJ2-5, with D uncertain. CDR3 length: 15 residues. Trimming took off 0 bases at V and 5 bases at J, with 13 bases between the two ends. Germline V gives CDR1 LGHNA, CDR2 YSLEER. This chain's CDR3 is CASSQEGRKEETQYF. CDR3 DNA: TGCGCCAGCAGCCAAGAAGGAAGGAAGGAGGAGACCCAGTACTTC.

The chain employs TRBV9 and TRBJ2-2; D not resolved. V was trimmed by 2 bases and J by 5 bases, leaving 10 bases between them. The CDR3 consists of 14 residues. Germline assignment: CDR1 SGDLS and CDR2 YYNGEE. The CDR3 sequence: CASSVIGETGELFF. For the CDR3, the DNA is TGTGCCAGCAGCGTCATTGGTGAGACCGGGGAGCTGTTTTTT.

The V call is TRBV2, the J call TRBJ2-7; D perhaps matches TRBD2 (7 bases). With 5 bases removed from V and 8 bases from J, the gap between germline ends came to 16 bases. This CDR3 spans 13 amino acids. Germline lookup yields CDR1 SNHLY and CDR2 FYNNEI. In nucleotides, the CDR3 is TGTGCCAGCAGTCCGGAGGGGGGGCGCAAGCAGTACTTC. Amino acid sequence: CASSPEGGRKQYF.

In nucleotides, the CDR3 is TGTGCCAGTAGTAGAAACAGAGACAGAGCTTTCTTT. Translated: CASSRNRDRAFF. J is TRBJ1-1 and V is TRBV19, with D possibly matching TRBD1 (5 bases). The CDR3 sequence is 12 residues long. Looked up from germline, CDR1 is LNHDA and CDR2 is SQIVND (reference sequence). V dropped 4 bases and J dropped 10 bases, with 13 bases sitting between them.

This clone was observed once. The chain recombines TRBV5-1 with TRBJ1-1; D might be TRBD1 (6 bases). This CDR3 contains 15 residues. V shed 0 bases and J shed 2 bases, with 11 bases lying between them. From germline, CDR1 is SGHRS and CDR2 YFSETQ. The DNA of the CDR3 is TGCGCCAGCAGCTTGGTGGGACACTCAAACACTGAAGCTTTCTTT. Translating it yields CASSLVGHSNTEAFF. The variable domain in full, with the rest retrieved from reference TRBV5-1 and TRBJ1-1, is KAGVTQTPRYLIKTRGQQVTLSCSPISGHRSVSWYQQTPGQGLQFLFEYFSETQRNKGNFPGRFSGRQFSNSRSEMNVSTLELGDSALYLCASSLVGHSNTEAFFGQGTRLTVV.

The rearrangement links TRBV29-1 to TRBJ1-5; D possibly corresponds to TRBD1 (5 bases). CDR1 and CDR2 from the germline V gene are SQVTM and ANQGSEA. The CDR3 totals 14 residues. With 1 base removed from V and 1 base from J, the gap between germline ends came to 8 bases. The CDR3 DNA sequence: TGCAGCGTTGAAGTCGCAGGGAGCAATCAGCCCCAGCATTTT. Its translation: CSVEVAGSNQPQHF.

The chain's CDR3 is CASSEGGAYGYTF. The DNA of the CDR3 is TGTGCCAGCAGTGAAGGGGGGGCCTATGGCTACACCTTC. The chain joins TRBV6-1 to TRBJ1-2, with D perhaps matching TRBD1 (6 bases). This CDR3 has 13 residues. Germline CDR1 is MNHNS and CDR2 is SASEGT. Trimming cost V 1 base and J 4 bases, with 7 bases left between them.

The chain recombines TRBV19 with TRBJ1-5; 8 nucleotides line up with TRBD1. With V trimmed by 3 bases and J by 5 bases, 6 bases remained unmatched. The V gene's germline CDR1 is LNHDA and CDR2 SQIVND (reference sequence). The CDR3 length is 15 residues. CDR3 protein: CASSMRTGFDQPQHF. CDR3 sequence (DNA): TGTGCCAGTAGTATGCGGACAGGGTTTGATCAGCCCCAGCATTTT.